The source of this T cell receptor beta chain is a study of radiotherapy plus CTLA-4 blockade in lung cancer. For this clone: No antigen is known for it.

The CDR3 is 15 residues long. Between the trimmed V and J ends, which lost 2 bases and 2 bases, there was a span of 13 bases. Germline V lookup: CDR1 GTSNPN, CDR2 SVGIG (reference sequence). Patients in the study, people with chemo-refractory metastatic non-small-cell lung cancer, received focal radiation plus ipilimumab CTLA-4 blockade. Notes on the study in general: Some TCR clones had been derived from tumors. These clones expanded in peripheral blood after radiotherapy plus ipilimumab.

The method was immunoSEQ multiplex PCR; TCRdb's version includes in-frame clones alone and lacks a portion of them. The sample has tens of thousands of clones, around four fifths seen once. Sequences were derived from peripheral blood, sampled from a patient treated with radiotherapy plus ipilimumab. The chain carries TRBV30 and TRBJ1-5, with D uncertain. The clonotype was recovered from a human donor with non-small cell lung cancer who had stable disease on radiotherapy plus ipilimumab. The CDR3 coding sequence is TGTGCCTGGAGTTATACCACTGGGGGCAATCAGCCCCAGCATTTT. This translates into CAWSYTTGGNQPQHF. The whole variable domain, filled in from reference TRBV30 and TRBJ1-5, reads SQTIHQWPATLVQPVGSPLSLECTVEGTSNPNLYWYRQAAGRGLQLLFYSVGIGQISSEVPQNLSASRPQDRQFILSSKKLLLSDSGFYLCAWSYTTGGNQPQHFGDGTRLSIL.